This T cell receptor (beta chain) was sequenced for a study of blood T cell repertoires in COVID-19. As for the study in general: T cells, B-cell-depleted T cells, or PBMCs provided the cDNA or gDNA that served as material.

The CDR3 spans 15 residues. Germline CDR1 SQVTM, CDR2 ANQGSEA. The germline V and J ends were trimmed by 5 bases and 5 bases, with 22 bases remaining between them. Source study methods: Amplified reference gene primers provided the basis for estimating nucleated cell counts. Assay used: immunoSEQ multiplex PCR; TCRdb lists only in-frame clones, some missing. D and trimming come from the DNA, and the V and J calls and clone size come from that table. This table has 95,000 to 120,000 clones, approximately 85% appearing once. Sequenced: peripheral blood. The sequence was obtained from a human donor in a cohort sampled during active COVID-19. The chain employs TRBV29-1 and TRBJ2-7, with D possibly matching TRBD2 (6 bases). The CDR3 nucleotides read TGCAGCGTTACCCCTGGGACCGGGAGTAGGAACGAGCAGTACTTC. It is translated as CSVTPGTGSRNEQYF.